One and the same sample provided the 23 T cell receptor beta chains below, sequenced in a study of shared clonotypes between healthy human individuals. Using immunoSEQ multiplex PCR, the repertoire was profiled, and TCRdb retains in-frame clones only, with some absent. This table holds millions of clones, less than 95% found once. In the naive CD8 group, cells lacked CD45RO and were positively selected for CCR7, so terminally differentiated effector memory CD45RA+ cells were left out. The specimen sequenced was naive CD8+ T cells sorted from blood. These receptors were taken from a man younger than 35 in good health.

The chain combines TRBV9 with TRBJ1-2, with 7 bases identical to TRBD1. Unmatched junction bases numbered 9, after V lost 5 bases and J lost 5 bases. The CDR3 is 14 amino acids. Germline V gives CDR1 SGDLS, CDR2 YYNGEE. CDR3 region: CASSATGEGYGYTF. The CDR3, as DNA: TGTGCCAGCAGTGCCACAGGGGAAGGGTATGGCTACACCTTC.

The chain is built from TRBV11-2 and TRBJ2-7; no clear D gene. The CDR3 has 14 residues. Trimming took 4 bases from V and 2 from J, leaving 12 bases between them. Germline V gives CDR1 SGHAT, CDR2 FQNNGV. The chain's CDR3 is CASSSKWPPYEQYF. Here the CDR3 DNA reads TGTGCCAGCAGCTCGAAGTGGCCCCCCTACGAGCAGTACTTC.

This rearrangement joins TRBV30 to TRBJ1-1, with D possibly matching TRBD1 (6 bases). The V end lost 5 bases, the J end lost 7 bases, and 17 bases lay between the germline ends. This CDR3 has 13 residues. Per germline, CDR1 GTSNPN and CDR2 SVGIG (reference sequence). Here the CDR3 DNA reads TGTGCCTGGGAGAGGGGGGGGAGTAGTGAAGCTTTCTTT. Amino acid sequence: CAWERGGSSEAFF.

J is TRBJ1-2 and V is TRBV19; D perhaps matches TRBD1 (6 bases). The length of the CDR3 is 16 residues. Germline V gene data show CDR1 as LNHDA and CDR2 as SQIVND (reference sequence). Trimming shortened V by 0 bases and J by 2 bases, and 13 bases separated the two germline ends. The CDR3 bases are TGTGCCAGTAGTATAGATCTCGACAGGCCCAACTATGGCTACACCTTC. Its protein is CASSIDLDRPNYGYTF. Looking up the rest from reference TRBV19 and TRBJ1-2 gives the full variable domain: DGGITQSPKYLFRKEGQNVTLSCEQNLNHDAMYWYRQDPGQGLRLIYYSQIVNDFQKGDIAEGYSVSREKKESFPLTVTSAQKNPTAFYLCASSIDLDRPNYGYTFGSGTRLTVV.

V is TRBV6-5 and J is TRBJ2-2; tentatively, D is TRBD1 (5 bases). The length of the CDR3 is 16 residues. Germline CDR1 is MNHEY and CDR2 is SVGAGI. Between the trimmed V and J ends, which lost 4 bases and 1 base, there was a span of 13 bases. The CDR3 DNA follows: TGTGCCAGCAGTTTATACAGGAACTTGAACACCGGGGAGCTGTTTTTT. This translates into CASSLYRNLNTGELFF.

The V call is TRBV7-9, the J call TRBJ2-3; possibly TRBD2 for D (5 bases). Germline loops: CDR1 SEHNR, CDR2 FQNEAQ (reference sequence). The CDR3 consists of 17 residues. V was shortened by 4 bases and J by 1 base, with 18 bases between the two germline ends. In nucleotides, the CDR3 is TGTGCCAGCAGCTCCCCCCCCGCGGGCCACGGCACAGATACGCAGTATTTT. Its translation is CASSSPPAGHGTDTQYF.

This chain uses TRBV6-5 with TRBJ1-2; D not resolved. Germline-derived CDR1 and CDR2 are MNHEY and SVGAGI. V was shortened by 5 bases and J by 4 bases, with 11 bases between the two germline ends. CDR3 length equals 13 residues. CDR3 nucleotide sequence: TGTGCCAGCAGTGTAGGACGGTCCTATGGCTACACCTTC. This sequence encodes CASSVGRSYGYTF.

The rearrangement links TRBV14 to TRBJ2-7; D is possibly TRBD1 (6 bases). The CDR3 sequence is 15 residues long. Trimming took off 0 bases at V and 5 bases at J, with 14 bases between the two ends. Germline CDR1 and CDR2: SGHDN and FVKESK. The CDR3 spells CASSQDYRVAHEQYF. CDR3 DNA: TGTGCCAGCAGCCAAGATTACAGGGTGGCCCACGAGCAGTACTTC.

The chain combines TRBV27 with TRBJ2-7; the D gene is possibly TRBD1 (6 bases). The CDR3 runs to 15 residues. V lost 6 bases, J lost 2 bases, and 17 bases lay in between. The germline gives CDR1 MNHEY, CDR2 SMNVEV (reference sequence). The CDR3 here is CASRSAGQLPYEQYF. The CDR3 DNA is TGTGCCAGCAGATCCGCAGGACAGCTCCCCTACGAGCAGTACTTC.

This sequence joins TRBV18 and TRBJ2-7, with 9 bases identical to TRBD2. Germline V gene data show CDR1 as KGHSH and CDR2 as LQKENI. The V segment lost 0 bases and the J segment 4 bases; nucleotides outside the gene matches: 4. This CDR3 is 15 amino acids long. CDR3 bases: TGTGCCAGCTCACCACCGCGGGAGGGCCCGTACGAGCAGTACTTC. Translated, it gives CASSPPREGPYEQYF. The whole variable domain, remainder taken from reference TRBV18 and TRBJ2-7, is NAGVMQNPRHLVRRRGQEARLRCSPMKGHSHVYWYRQLPEEGLKFMVYLQKENIIDESGMPKERFSAEFPKEGPSILRIQQVVRGDSAAYFCASSPPREGPYEQYFGPGTRLTVT.

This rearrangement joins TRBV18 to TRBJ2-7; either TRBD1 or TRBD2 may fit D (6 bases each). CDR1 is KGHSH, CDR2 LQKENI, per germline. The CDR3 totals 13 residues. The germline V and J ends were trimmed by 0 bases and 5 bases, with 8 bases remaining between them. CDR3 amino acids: CASSPPGGHEQYF. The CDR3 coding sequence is TGTGCCAGCTCACCACCCGGGGGCCACGAGCAGTACTTC. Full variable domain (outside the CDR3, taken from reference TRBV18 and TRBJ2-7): NAGVMQNPRHLVRRRGQEARLRCSPMKGHSHVYWYRQLPEEGLKFMVYLQKENIIDESGMPKERFSAEFPKEGPSILRIQQVVRGDSAAYFCASSPPGGHEQYFGPGTRLTVT.

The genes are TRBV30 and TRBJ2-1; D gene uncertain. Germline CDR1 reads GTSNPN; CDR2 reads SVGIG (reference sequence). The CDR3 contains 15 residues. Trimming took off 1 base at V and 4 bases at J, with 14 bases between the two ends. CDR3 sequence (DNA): TGTGCCTGGAGTGCCTTGAGCAACGTATACAATGAGCAGTTCTTC. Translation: CAWSALSNVYNEQFF.

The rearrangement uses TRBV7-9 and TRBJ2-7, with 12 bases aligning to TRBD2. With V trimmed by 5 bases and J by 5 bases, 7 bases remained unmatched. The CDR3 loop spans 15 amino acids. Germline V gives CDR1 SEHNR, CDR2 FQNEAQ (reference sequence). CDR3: CASSIPGLAGNEQYF. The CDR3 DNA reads TGTGCCAGCAGCATCCCGGGACTAGCGGGCAACGAGCAGTACTTC. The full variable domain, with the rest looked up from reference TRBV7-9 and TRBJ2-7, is DTGVSQNPRHKITKRGQNVTFRCDPISEHNRLYWYRQTLGQGPEFLTYFQNEAQLEKSRLLSDRFSAERPKGSFSTLEIQRTEQGDSAMYLCASSIPGLAGNEQYFGPGTRLTVT.

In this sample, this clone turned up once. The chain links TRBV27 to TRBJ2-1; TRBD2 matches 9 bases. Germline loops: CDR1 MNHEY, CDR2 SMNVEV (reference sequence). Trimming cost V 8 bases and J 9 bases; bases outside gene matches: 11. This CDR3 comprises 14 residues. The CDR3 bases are TGTGCCAGCCTAGGGCGGGGGGGCCTAAGTGAGCAGTTCTTC. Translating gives CASLGRGGLSEQFF.

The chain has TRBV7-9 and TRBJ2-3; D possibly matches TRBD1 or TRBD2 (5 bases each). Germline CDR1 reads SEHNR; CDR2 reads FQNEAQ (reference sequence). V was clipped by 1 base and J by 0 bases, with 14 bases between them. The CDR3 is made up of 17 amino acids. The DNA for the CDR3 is TGTGCCAGCAGCTTAGGTCTTTGGGGGTCTAGCACAGATACGCAGTATTTT. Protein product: CASSLGLWGSSTDTQYF. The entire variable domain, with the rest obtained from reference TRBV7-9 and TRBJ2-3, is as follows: DTGVSQNPRHKITKRGQNVTFRCDPISEHNRLYWYRQTLGQGPEFLTYFQNEAQLEKSRLLSDRFSAERPKGSFSTLEIQRTEQGDSAMYLCASSLGLWGSSTDTQYFGPGTRLTVL.

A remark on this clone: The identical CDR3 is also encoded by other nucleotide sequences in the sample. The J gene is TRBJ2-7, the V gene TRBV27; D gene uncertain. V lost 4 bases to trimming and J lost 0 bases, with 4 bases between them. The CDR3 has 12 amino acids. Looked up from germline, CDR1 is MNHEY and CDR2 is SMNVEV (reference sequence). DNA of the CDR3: TGTGCCAGCAGTTCTGACTCCTACGAGCAGTACTTC. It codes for CASSSDSYEQYF.

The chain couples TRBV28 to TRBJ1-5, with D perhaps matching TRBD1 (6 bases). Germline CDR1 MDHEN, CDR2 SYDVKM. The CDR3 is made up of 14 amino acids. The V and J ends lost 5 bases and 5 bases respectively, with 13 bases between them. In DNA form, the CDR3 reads TGTGCCAGCAGTGATGACAGGAGGGATCAGCCCCAGCATTTT. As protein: CASSDDRRDQPQHF.

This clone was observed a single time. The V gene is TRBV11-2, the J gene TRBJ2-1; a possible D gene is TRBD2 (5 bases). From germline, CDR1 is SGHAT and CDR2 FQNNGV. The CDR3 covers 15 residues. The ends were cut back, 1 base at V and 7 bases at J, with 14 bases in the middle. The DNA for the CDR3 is TGTGCCAGCAGCTTAGTGCGGGCCCGGTGGAATGAGCAGTTCTTC. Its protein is CASSLVRARWNEQFF. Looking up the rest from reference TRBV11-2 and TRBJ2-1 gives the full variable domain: EAGVAQSPRYKIIEKRQSVAFWCNPISGHATLYWYQQILGQGPKLLIQFQNNGVVDDSQLPKDRFSAERLKGVDSTLKIQPAKLEDSAVYLCASSLVRARWNEQFFGPGTRLTVL.

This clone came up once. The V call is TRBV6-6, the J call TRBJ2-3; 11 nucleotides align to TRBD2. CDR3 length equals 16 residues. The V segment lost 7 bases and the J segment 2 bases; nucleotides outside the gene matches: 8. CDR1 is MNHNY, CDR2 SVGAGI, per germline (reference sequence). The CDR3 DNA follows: TGTGCCAGCACCCCTCGACTAGCGGGAACCACAGATACGCAGTATTTT. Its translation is CASTPRLAGTTDTQYF.

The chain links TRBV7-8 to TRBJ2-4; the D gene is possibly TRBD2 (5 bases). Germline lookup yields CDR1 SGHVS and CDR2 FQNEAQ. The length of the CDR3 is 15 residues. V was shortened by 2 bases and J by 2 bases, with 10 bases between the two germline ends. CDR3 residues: CASSLYGGSKNIQYF. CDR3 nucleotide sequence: TGTGCCAGCAGCTTATATGGCGGGTCCAAAAACATTCAGTACTTC.

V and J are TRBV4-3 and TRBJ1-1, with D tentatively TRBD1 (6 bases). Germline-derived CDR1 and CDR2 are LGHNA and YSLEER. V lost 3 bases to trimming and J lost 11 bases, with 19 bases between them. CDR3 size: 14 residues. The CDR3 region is CASSQGGGAIEAFF. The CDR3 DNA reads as TGCGCCAGCAGCCAGGGAGGGGGGGCCATCGAGGCTTTCTTT.

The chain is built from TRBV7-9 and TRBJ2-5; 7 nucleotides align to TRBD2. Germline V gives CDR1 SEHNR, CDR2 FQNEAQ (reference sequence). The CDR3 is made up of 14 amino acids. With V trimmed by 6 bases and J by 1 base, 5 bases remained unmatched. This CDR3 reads CASRTTSAQETQYF. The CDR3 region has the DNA TGTGCCAGCAGAACCACTAGCGCCCAAGAGACCCAGTACTTC. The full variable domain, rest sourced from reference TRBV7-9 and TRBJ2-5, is DTGVSQNPRHKITKRGQNVTFRCDPISEHNRLYWYRQTLGQGPEFLTYFQNEAQLEKSRLLSDRFSAERPKGSFSTLEIQRTEQGDSAMYLCASRTTSAQETQYFGPGTRLLVL.

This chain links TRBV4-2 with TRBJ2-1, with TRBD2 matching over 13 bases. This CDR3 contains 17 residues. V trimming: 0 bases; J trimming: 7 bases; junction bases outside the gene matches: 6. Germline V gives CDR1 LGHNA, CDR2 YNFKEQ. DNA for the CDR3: TGTGCCAGCAGCCAAGATGGGACTAGCGGGGAGAGTAATGAGCAGTTCTTC. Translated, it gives CASSQDGTSGESNEQFF.